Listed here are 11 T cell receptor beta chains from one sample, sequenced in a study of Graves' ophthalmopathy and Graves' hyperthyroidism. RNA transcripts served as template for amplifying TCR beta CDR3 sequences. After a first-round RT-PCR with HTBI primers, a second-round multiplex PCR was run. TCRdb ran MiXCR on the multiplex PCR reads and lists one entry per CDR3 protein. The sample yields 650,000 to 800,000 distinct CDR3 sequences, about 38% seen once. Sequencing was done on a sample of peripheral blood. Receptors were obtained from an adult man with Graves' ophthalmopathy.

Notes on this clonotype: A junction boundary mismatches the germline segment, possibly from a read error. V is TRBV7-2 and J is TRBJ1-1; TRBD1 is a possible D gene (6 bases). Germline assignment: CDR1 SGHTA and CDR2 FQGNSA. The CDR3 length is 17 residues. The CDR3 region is CASSQDPGGTMSTEAFF. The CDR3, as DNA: TGCGCCAGCAGCCAAGATCCCGGGGGCACGATGAGCACTGAAGCTTTCTTT.

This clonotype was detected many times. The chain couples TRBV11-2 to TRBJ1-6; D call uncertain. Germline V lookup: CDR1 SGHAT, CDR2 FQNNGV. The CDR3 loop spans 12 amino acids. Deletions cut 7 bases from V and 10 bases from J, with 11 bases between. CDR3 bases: TGTGCCAGCACCGCAGGATTCTCACCCCTCCACTTT. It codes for CASTAGFSPLHF.

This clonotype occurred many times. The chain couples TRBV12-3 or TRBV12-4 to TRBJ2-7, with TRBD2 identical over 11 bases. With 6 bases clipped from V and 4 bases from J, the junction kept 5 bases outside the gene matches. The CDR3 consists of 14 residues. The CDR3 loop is CASSWGTSGYEQYF. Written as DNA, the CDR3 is TGTGCCAGCAGCTGGGGGACTAGCGGATACGAGCAGTACTTC.

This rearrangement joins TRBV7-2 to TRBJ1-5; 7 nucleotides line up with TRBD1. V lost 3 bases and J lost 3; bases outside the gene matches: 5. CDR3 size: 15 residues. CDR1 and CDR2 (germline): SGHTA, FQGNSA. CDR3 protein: CASSLGGQVNQPQHF. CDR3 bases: TGTGCCAGCAGCTTGGGAGGACAGGTCAATCAGCCCCAGCATTTT.

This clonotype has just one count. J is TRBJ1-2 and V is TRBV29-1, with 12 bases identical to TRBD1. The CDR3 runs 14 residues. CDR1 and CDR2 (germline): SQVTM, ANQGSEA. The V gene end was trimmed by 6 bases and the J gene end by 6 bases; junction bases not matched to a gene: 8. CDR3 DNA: TGCAGCGTCGATTGGGACAGGGGGCGGAATGGCTACACCTTC. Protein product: CSVDWDRGRNGYTF.

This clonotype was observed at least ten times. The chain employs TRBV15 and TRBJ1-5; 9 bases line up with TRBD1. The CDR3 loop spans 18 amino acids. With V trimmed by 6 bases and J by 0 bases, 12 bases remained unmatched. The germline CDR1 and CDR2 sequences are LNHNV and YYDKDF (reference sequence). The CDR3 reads CATSHPGQGLFSNQPQHF. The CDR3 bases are TGTGCCACCAGTCACCCGGGACAGGGTTTATTTAGCAATCAGCCCCAGCATTTT.

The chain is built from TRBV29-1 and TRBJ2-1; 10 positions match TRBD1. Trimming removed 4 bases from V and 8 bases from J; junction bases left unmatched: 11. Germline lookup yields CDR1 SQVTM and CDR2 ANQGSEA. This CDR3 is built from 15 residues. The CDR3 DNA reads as TGCAGCGTTGTGGGGGGAAGACAGGGGGCAGATGAGCAGTTCTTC. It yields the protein CSVVGGRQGADEQFF.

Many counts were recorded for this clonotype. The CDR3 reads CASSPQGGNTIYF. Here the CDR3 DNA reads TGTGCCAGTAGTCCCCAAGGTGGGAACACCATATATTTT. This sequence joins TRBV19 and TRBJ1-3; D ambiguous. CDR1 and CDR2 (germline): LNHDA, SQIVND (reference sequence). V shed 5 bases and J shed 7 bases, with 12 bases lying between them. This CDR3 region has 13 residues.

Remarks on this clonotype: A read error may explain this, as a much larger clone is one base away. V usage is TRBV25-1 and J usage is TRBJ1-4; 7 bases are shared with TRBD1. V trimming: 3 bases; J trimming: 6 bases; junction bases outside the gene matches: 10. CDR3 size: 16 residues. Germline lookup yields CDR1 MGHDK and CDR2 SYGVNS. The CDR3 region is CASSEATGTVHEKLFF. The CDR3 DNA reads TGTGCCAGCAGTGAGGCGACAGGGACGGTTCATGAAAAACTGTTTTTT.

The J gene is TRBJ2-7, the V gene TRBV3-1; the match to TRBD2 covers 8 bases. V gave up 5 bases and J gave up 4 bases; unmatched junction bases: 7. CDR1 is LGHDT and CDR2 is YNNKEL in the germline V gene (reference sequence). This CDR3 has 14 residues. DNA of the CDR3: TGTGCCAGCAGCTCTATAGCGGGAAGTTACGAGCAGTACTTC. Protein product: CASSSIAGSYEQYF.

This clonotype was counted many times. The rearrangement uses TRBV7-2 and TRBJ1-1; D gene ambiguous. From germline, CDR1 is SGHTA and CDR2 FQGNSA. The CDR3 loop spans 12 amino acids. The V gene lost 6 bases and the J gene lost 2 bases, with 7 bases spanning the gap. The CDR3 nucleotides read TGTGCCAGCAGGGTTATAAACACTGAAGCTTTCTTT. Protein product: CASRVINTEAFF.